Sequencing of this T cell receptor (beta chain) was carried out in a study of cytomegalovirus exposure and HLA in healthy donors. General study findings and limits: The productive fraction for most TCR beta V segments was about 90% or about 30% in an earlier analysis.

The V end was cut by 1 base, the J end by 7 bases, with 13 bases between. Per the germline V gene, CDR1 is MNHNS and CDR2 is SASEGT. The CDR3 runs to 14 residues. With 60 Vbeta and 13 Jbeta primers, the PCR was carried out. Libraries were prepared by immunoSEQ multiplex PCR; TCRdb keeps only in-frame clonotypes and omits some of them. The sample includes approximately 110,000 clones, around 82% of them seen just once. A word on this clone: The antigen is unknown.

The receptor's source is a woman in her 30s in good health and CMV-seropositive. The sample consisted of PBMCs. V is TRBV6-1 and J is TRBJ1-1, with D possibly TRBD1 on 5 matching bases. The CDR3 DNA is TGTGCCAGCAGTGAAGGAGGGACTAAAAGTGAAGCTTTCTTT. This encodes CASSEGGTKSEAFF.